This T cell receptor beta chain was captured in a study of shared clonotypes between healthy human individuals. Study findings and constraints: Clonotype sharing among donors, it was expected, would be affected by sequencing depth. A limitation of the genetic and exposure-history diversity represented arose from few donors.

Comment on this clone: Its cognate antigen is unknown.

Assay: immunoSEQ multiplex PCR; the TCRdb copy retains only in-frame clones and omits some. The sample has about 480,000 clones, about three quarters seen once. Germline CDR1 and CDR2: SEHNR and FQNEAQ (reference sequence). The CDR3 sequence is 15 residues long. Trimming cost V 0 bases and J 9 bases; bases outside gene matches: 7. The genes are TRBV7-9 and TRBJ2-1, with 8 bases matching TRBD1. Sequences were obtained from PBMCs. The source of this sequence is a woman in her thirties or forties in good health. Some clones in this sample may be carry-over from other donors' samples. CDR3 DNA sequence: TGTGCCAGCAGCTTAGCTTGGACAGGGTTTACTGAGCAGTTCTTC. Protein sequence: CASSLAWTGFTEQFF.